The clone carrying this TCR beta chain has more than one count but fewer than ten. The data were obtained in a study of early T cells in non-severe SARS-CoV-2 infection. Per germline, CDR1 MDHEN and CDR2 SYDVKM. The V gene lost 10 bases and the J gene lost 4 bases, with 16 bases spanning the gap. The CDR3 loop spans 13 amino acids. Individual cDNA molecules were tagged with unique molecular identifiers, the study reported. Each CDR3 protein gets one entry after TCRdb re-called the 5' RACE reads with MiXCR. The top ten clones hold 3.4% of a sample with approximately 80,000 distinct CDR3 sequences, approximately 12% of them seen once.

This receptor was obtained from an adult who was a healthcare worker with PCR-confirmed SARS-CoV-2 infection or an uninfected control (not recorded which). Sequencing input: whole blood. The chain couples TRBV28 to TRBJ1-2, with D possibly TRBD1 on 6 matching bases. CDR3 nucleotide sequence: TGTGCCATTTCTCGACGCAGGGGCTATGGCTACACCTTC. Translated: CAISRRRGYGYTF.